This T cell receptor beta chain was observed in a study of cytomegalovirus exposure and HLA in healthy donors (dated by TCRdb to 2017 to 2019). Background for the entire study: According to a later analysis, the approximately 130 validation repertoires were produced on the same platform as the approximately 690 repertoires of the first cohort. Besides the first cohort of about 730 subjects, a separate validation cohort made up of 120 different subjects was used. The study aimed to test whether signatures of past pathogen exposure could be identified by cataloging public T cell receptors. The study combined high-throughput TCR immunosequencing, statistical association of individual TCRs with disease status, and machine learning to predict cytomegalovirus infection status. On the study overall, not on this receptor specifically: Across donors, most TCR sequences were observed very rarely, whereas some public TCRs were present in many individuals. A total of 150 or so TCR beta chains were listed by the study as associated with cytomegalovirus. The classifier was reported to diagnose cytomegalovirus status with high specificity and sensitivity in both the original cohort and the validation cohort. Subsequent analysis determined that TCRs grouped into clusters in the first cohort also showed a tendency toward co-occurrence across the 130 or so validation repertoires, and 94% of cluster scores exceeded 0. In vitro tests confirmed that a few of the cytomegalovirus-associated TCR beta chains recognize cytomegalovirus antigens. All 120 or so repertoires were used to score co-occurrence in the validation cohort in a later analysis, because that analysis had no HLA typing for the cohort. The authors suggested that the approach could potentially be generalized to other disease states and immunological phenotypes.

Compared with germline, V lacks 0 bases and J lacks 9 bases; bases without a gene match: 5. From cysteine to phenylalanine, the CDR3 is 15 amino acids long. Just CDR3 DNA is preserved here, 45 bases in frame from base 1. In the germline V gene, CDR1 corresponds to SGHRS and CDR2 to YFSETQ. Libraries were built with the immunoSEQ multiplex PCR assay. The source study handled its data this way. A statistical classification framework was built for diagnosing cytomegalovirus status from the catalog of TCR beta chain sequences. The clones in this table, taken by TCRdb from immuneACCESS, are in-frame only. Not every clone is retained; where verified, under half of the shortfall comes from an unresolved V gene, and the cause of the rest is unknown. That table gives V, J and clone size, and the DNA gave D and trimming. This sample comprises some 130,000 clones, about 90% of them detected only once. The ten biggest clones cover around 1.5% of the sample.

Worth noting for this clone: Its antigen is still unknown. The record has no base qualities; no much larger clone is one base away.

The donors were included in the validation cohort of approximately 120 subjects, a group kept apart from the 666-subject first cohort. The TCR sequence derives from a man aged 30 to 45 in good health and CMV-seronegative. Material for sequencing was PBMCs. In this chain, TRBV5-1 is recombined with TRBJ2-1, and 11 junctional nucleotides match TRBD2. CDR3 region: CASSLGLAGNVEQFF. The nucleotides are TGCGCCAGCAGCTTGGGACTAGCGGGGAATGTTGAGCAGTTCTTC.